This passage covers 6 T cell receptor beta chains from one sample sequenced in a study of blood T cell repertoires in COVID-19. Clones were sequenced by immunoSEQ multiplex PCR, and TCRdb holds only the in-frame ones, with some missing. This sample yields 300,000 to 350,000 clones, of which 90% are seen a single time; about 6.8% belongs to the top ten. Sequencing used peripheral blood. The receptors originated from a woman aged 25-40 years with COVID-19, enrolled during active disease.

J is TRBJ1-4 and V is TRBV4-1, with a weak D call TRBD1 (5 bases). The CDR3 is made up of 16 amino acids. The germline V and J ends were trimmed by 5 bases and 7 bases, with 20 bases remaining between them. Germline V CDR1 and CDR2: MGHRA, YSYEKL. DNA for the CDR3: TGCGCCAGCAGCGATACTAAGAGCGTGGGGCGTGAAAAACTGTTTTTT. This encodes CASSDTKSVGREKLFF.

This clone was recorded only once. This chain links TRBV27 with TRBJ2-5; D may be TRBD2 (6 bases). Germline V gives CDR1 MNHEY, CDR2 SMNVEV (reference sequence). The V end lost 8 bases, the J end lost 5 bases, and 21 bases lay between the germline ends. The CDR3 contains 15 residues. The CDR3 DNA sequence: TGTGCCAGCGCCGCCTGGGGGGTTACAAGGGAGACCCAGTACTTC. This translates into CASAAWGVTRETQYF.

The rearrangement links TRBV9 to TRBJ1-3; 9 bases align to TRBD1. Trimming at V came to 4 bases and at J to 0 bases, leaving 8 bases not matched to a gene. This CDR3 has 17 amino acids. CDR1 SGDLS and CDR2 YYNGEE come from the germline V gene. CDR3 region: CASSPGDRELSGNTIYF. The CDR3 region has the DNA TGTGCCAGCAGCCCCGGGGACAGGGAGCTCTCTGGAAACACCATATATTTT.

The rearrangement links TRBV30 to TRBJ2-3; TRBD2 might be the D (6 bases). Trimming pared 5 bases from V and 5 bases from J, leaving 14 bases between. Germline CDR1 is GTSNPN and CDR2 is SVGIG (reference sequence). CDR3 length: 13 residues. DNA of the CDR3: TGTGCCTGGGCCGCTAGGAGGGGAGATACGCAGTATTTT. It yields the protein CAWAARRGDTQYF.

DNA of the CDR3: TGTGCCAGCAGCCCGTGGACAGGGGAATCACCCCTCCACTTT. It translates to CASSPWTGESPLHF. The chain carries TRBV11-2 and TRBJ1-6, with TRBD1 identical over 9 bases. Germline CDR1 SGHAT, CDR2 FQNNGV. The V segment lost 5 bases and the J segment 10 bases; nucleotides outside the gene matches: 6. The CDR3 has 14 amino acids.

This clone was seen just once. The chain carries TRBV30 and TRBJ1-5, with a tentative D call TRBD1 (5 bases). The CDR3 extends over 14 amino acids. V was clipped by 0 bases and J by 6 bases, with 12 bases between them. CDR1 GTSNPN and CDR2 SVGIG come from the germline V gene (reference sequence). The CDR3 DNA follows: TGTGCCTGGAGTGTGGGTCAGGGAAGTCAGCCCCAGCATTTT. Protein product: CAWSVGQGSQPQHF.